Below are 21 T cell receptor beta chains sequenced from a single sample in a study of blood T cell repertoires in COVID-19. Method: immunoSEQ multiplex PCR; TCRdb's copy keeps in-frame clones and lacks some. The sample carries approximately 170,000 clones, around 85% recorded once. The material sequenced was peripheral blood. Receptor source: a man older than 75 with COVID-19, enrolled during active disease.

The rearrangement links TRBV7-2 to TRBJ2-2; 8 bases match TRBD2. J lost 4 bases, V lost 5 bases, and 12 bases had no gene match. The CDR3 is 17 amino acids. From germline, CDR1 is SGHTA and CDR2 FQGNSA. This chain's CDR3 is CASSPPSSAGATGELFF. The CDR3, as DNA: TGTGCCAGCAGCCCCCCCAGCTCAGCGGGGGCCACCGGGGAGCTGTTTTTT.

The rearrangement joins TRBV9 to TRBJ1-5, with TRBD1 matching 8 bases. Germline V gene sequence: CDR1 SGDLS, CDR2 YYNGEE. The CDR3 covers 13 residues. With V trimmed by 2 bases and J by 5 bases, 0 bases remained unmatched. CDR3 region: CASSVTGDQPQHF. Here the CDR3 DNA reads TGTGCCAGCAGCGTGACAGGGGATCAGCCCCAGCATTTT.

This chain joins TRBV7-2 and TRBJ2-1; weak D call: TRBD2 (6 bases). V lost 4 bases, J lost 8 bases, and 24 bases lay in between. The CDR3 is made up of 17 amino acids. The V gene's germline CDR1 is SGHTA and CDR2 FQGNSA. CDR3 sequence reads: CASSYRVSLATFDEQFF. In DNA form, the CDR3 reads TGTGCCAGCAGCTACCGGGTTTCACTAGCTACCTTCGATGAGCAGTTCTTC.

The chain combines TRBV18 with TRBJ2-5, with TRBD1 identical over 11 bases. J gave up 3 bases and V 3 bases, and 6 bases lay outside the gene matches. Germline values: CDR1 KGHSH, CDR2 LQKENI. This CDR3 has 16 residues. CDR3 sequence: CASSPLGQGAEETQYF. The CDR3 DNA is TGTGCCAGCTCACCCTTAGGACAGGGGGCCGAAGAGACCCAGTACTTC.

The rearrangement links TRBV9 to TRBJ1-1, with D tentatively TRBD1 (6 bases). Trimming removed 0 bases at V and 0 bases at J, with 12 bases between. This CDR3 has 16 amino acids. Germline CDR1 reads SGDLS; CDR2 reads YYNGEE. The CDR3 region is CASSVGSPGVNTEAFF. CDR3 in DNA: TGTGCCAGCAGCGTAGGGTCGCCAGGGGTGAACACTGAAGCTTTCTTT.

The chain is built from TRBV9 and TRBJ1-1; TRBD1 matches 9 bases. The CDR3 consists of 16 residues. J gave up 1 base and V 4 bases, and 8 bases lay outside the gene matches. The V gene's germline CDR1 is SGDLS and CDR2 YYNGEE. The CDR3 spells CASSFGTGRGNTEAFF. The CDR3 DNA follows: TGTGCCAGCAGCTTCGGGACAGGGAGAGGGAACACTGAAGCTTTCTTT.

This rearrangement joins TRBV12-3 or TRBV12-4 to TRBJ1-1; unclear D gene. CDR3 length: 13 amino acids. With 3 bases removed from V and 7 bases from J, the gap between germline ends came to 12 bases. The CDR3, as DNA: TGTGCCAGCAGTTTTTTCCCGGTTTTTGAAGCTTTCTTT. Its translation: CASSFFPVFEAFF.

The chain joins TRBV6-5 to TRBJ2-1, with TRBD1 matching 8 bases. After removal of 5 bases from V and 4 bases from J, the junction contained 4 bases not matched to a gene. CDR1 and CDR2 (germline): MNHEY, SVGAGI. There are 14 residues in the CDR3. The CDR3 here is CASSRDRRYNEQFF. The CDR3 DNA sequence: TGTGCCAGCAGTCGGGACAGGAGGTACAATGAGCAGTTCTTC.

The rearrangement links TRBV7-9 to TRBJ2-7; TRBD2 aligns across 11 bases. V lost 0 bases to trimming and J lost 6 bases; unmatched junction nucleotides: 4. Germline loops: CDR1 SEHNR, CDR2 FQNEAQ (reference sequence). This CDR3 contains 15 residues. CDR3 sequence (DNA): TGTGCCAGCAGCTTAGCCCTAGCGGGGGGATCCGAGCAGTACTTC. It codes for CASSLALAGGSEQYF.

V gene TRBV2 combines with J gene TRBJ1-4, with D possibly TRBD1 on 6 matching bases. Trimming stripped 4 bases from V and 8 bases from J, with 14 bases between. Germline CDR1 and CDR2: SNHLY and FYNNEI. The CDR3 covers 14 residues. CDR3 sequence (DNA): TGTGCCAGCAGTGCGGGCCGTGGGGGCGAAAAACTGTTTTTT. Its protein is CASSAGRGGEKLFF.

This chain joins TRBV9 and TRBJ2-3; tentatively, D is TRBD1 (7 bases). The CDR3 has 18 residues. Germline CDR1 and CDR2: SGDLS and YYNGEE. Trimming took off 0 bases at V and 9 bases at J, with 26 bases between the two ends. Here the CDR3 reads CASSVEEGKQGNTVTQYF. The DNA of the CDR3 is TGTGCCAGCAGCGTAGAGGAGGGGAAACAGGGGAACACAGTAACGCAGTATTTT. Variable domain in full (rest from reference TRBV9 and TRBJ2-3): DSGVTQTPKHLITATGQRVTLRCSPRSGDLSVYWYQQSLDQGLQFLIQYYNGEERAKGNILERFSAQQFPDLHSELNLSSLELGDSALYFCASSVEEGKQGNTVTQYFGPGTRLTVL.

This chain uses TRBV28 with TRBJ1-1; D is undetermined. Germline V lookup: CDR1 MDHEN, CDR2 SYDVKM. Deletions cut 6 bases from V and 1 base from J, with 12 bases between. There are 14 residues in the CDR3. The CDR3 is CASSPPTKNTEAFF. The CDR3 bases are TGTGCCAGCAGCCCCCCCACAAAGAACACTGAAGCTTTCTTT.

V is TRBV4-1 and J is TRBJ2-1, with TRBD2 matching 8 bases. Trimming removed 1 base from V and 8 bases from J; junction bases left unmatched: 4. The CDR3 contains 14 residues. The V gene's germline CDR1 is MGHRA and CDR2 YSYEKL. The chain's CDR3 is CASSQVGLGDEQFF. Written as DNA, the CDR3 is TGCGCCAGCAGCCAAGTGGGACTAGGGGATGAGCAGTTCTTC.

The chain joins TRBV18 to TRBJ1-1; the match to TRBD1 covers 7 bases. CDR1 and CDR2 from the germline V gene are KGHSH and LQKENI. The junction had 5 bases not matched to a gene; V was cut back by 3 bases and J by 1 base. The CDR3 runs 15 residues. CDR3 sequence: CASSPRQGQNTEAFF. The CDR3 DNA follows: TGTGCCAGCTCACCCCGACAGGGCCAGAACACTGAAGCTTTCTTT.

In this sample, this clone turned up once. The gene calls are TRBV19 and TRBJ2-1; 8 bases align to TRBD1. There are 12 residues in the CDR3. The germline CDR1 and CDR2 sequences are LNHDA and SQIVND (reference sequence). V dropped 1 base and J dropped 14; count of bases not matched to a gene: 4. The CDR3 loop is CASSIGTGSKFF. The CDR3 DNA reads TGTGCCAGTAGTATAGGGACAGGGTCTAAGTTCTTC. Supplemented by reference TRBV19 and TRBJ2-1, the full variable domain reads DGGITQSPKYLFRKEGQNVTLSCEQNLNHDAMYWYRQDPGQGLRLIYYSQIVNDFQKGDIAEGYSVSREKKESFPLTVTSAQKNPTAFYLCASSIGTGSKFFGPGTRLTVL.

The chain employs TRBV5-6 and TRBJ1-4; 7 bases are a match to TRBD1. Germline CDR1 reads SGHDT; CDR2 reads YYEEEE. Trimming at V came to 3 bases and at J to 7 bases, leaving 3 bases not matched to a gene. This CDR3 has 13 residues. The CDR3 reads CASSSRDSEKLFF. The CDR3 bases are TGTGCCAGCAGCTCCCGGGACAGTGAAAAACTGTTTTTT. The variable domain in full, with the rest retrieved from reference TRBV5-6 and TRBJ1-4, is DAGVTQSPTHLIKTRGQQVTLRCSPKSGHDTVSWYQQALGQGPQFIFQYYEEEERQRGNFPDRFSGHQFPNYSSELNVNALLLGDSALYLCASSSRDSEKLFFGSGTQLSVL.

The V gene is TRBV9, the J gene TRBJ1-1, with 10 bases lining up with TRBD1. V lost 4 bases and J lost 2; bases outside the gene matches: 8. The CDR3 is made up of 16 amino acids. CDR1 SGDLS and CDR2 YYNGEE come from the germline V gene. CDR3 coding DNA: TGTGCCAGCAGCACTAGGACAGGGGGATTAAACACTGAAGCTTTCTTT. Its protein product is CASSTRTGGLNTEAFF.

This chain joins TRBV6-5 and TRBJ2-2; 8 nucleotides match TRBD2. J gave up 3 bases and V 9 bases, and 3 bases lay outside the gene matches. The CDR3 totals 13 residues. Germline-derived CDR1 and CDR2 are MNHEY and SVGAGI. CDR3 region: CASAGGYTGELFF. CDR3 nucleotide sequence: TGTGCCAGTGCGGGGGGCTACACCGGGGAGCTGTTTTTT.

The chain joins TRBV5-4 to TRBJ2-7, with 8 bases lining up with TRBD1. CDR3 size: 15 residues. V trimming: 2 bases; J trimming: 2 bases; junction bases outside the gene matches: 6. The V gene's germline CDR1 is SGHNT and CDR2 YYREEE (reference sequence). CDR3 DNA: TGTGCCAGCAGCTTAGGGACAGGCTTAACCTACGAGCAGTACTTC. This sequence encodes CASSLGTGLTYEQYF.

V usage is TRBV19 and J usage is TRBJ1-1; TRBD1 matches 9 bases. After removal of 6 bases from V and 0 bases from J, the junction contained 8 bases not matched to a gene. This CDR3 has 16 residues. CDR1 is LNHDA, CDR2 SQIVND, per germline (reference sequence). The CDR3 loop is CASSPGGDRVNTEAFF. The DNA for the CDR3 is TGTGCCAGTAGCCCCGGGGGGGACAGGGTGAACACTGAAGCTTTCTTT.

The chain combines TRBV12-5 with TRBJ1-1; TRBD1 aligns across 9 bases. Germline CDR1 and CDR2: LGHNT and FRNRAP. The CDR3 length is 16 residues. V shed 1 base and J 5 bases; nucleotides not matched to a gene: 8. CDR3 amino acids: CASGLANRGHRTEAFF. In nucleotides, the CDR3 is TGTGCTAGTGGTTTGGCGAACAGGGGGCATAGGACTGAAGCTTTCTTT.